The subject of this entry is one TCR beta chain. Original processing notes: From reference gene primer amplification, estimates of nucleated cell counts were derived. Produced via immunoSEQ multiplex PCR; TCRdb's table is partial and in-frame only. V and J calls and clone size are as listed in that table; D and trimming were resolved from the DNA. The sample lists about 38,000 clones, about 85% occurring once. This entry belongs to a study of blood T cell repertoires in COVID-19. The sequenced sample was peripheral blood. The source is a man aged 55 to 70 with COVID-19, enrolled during active disease.

The CDR3 nucleotides are TGCGCCAGCAGGGCTGGACAGGGGGCTGGAGATACGCAGTATTTT. The encoded protein is CASRAGQGAGDTQYF. V gene TRBV5-1 combines with J gene TRBJ2-3; 11 positions agree with TRBD1. Unmatched junction bases numbered 7, after V lost 5 bases and J lost 5 bases. The CDR3 has 15 residues. Germline lookup yields CDR1 SGHRS and CDR2 YFSETQ.